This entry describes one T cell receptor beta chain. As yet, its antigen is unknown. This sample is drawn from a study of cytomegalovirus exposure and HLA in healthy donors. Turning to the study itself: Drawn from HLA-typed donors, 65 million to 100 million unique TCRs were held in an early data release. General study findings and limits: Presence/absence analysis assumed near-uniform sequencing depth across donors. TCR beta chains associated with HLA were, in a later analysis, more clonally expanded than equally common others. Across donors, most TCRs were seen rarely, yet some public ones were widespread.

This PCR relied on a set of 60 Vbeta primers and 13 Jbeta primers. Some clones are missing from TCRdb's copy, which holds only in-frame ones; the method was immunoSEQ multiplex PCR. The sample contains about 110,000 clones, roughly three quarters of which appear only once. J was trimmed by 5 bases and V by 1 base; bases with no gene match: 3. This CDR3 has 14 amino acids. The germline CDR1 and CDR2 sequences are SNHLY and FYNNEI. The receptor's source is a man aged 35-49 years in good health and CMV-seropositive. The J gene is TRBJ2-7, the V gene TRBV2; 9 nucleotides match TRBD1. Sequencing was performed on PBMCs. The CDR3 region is CASSEGTGANEQYV. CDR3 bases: TGTGCCAGCAGTGAAGGGACAGGGGCCAACGAGCAGTACGTC.